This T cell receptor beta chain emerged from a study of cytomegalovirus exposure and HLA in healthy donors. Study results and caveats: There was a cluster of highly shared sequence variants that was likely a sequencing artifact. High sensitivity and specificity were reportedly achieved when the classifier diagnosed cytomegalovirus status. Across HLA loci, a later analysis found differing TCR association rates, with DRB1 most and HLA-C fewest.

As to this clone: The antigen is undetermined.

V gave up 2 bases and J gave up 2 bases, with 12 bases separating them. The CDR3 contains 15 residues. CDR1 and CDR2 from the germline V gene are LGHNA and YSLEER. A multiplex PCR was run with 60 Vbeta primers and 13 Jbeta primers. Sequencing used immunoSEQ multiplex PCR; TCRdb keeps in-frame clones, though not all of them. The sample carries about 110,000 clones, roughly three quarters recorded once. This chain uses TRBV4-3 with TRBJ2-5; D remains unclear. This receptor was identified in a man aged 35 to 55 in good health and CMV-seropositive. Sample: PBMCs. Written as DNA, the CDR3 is TGCGCCAGCAGCCAAATGATTGAACAACAAGAGACCCAGTACTTC. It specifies CASSQMIEQQETQYF.